A selection of T cell receptor beta chains follows, all from one sample in a study of T cell responses to AZD1222 COVID-19 vaccine. Produced via immunoSEQ multiplex PCR; TCRdb's table is partial and in-frame only. The sample shows just under 90,000 clones, about 91% of them seen only once. The material was peripheral blood, obtained 28 days after the second AZD1222 dose. The receptor set was obtained from an adult who received the AZD1222 COVID-19 vaccine. Each CDR3 is given with its conserved first and last residue. Fields, in order: J gene, D gene, clone size, V gene, CDR3 protein, CDR3 DNA. The D gene is left open where the match is weak. Clone size appears in some rows only: once, few, many, or a class for an expanded clone.

j_gene: TRBJ2-7; d_gene: TRBD1; abundance: -; v_gene: TRBV11-2; CDR3aa: CASSLGQASYEQYF; CDR3nt: TGTGCCAGCAGCTTGGGACAGGCCTCCTACGAGCAGTACTTC
j_gene: TRBJ2-3; d_gene: -; abundance: -; v_gene: TRBV5-6; CDR3aa: CASSFPPGRISTDTQYF; CDR3nt: TGTGCCAGCAGCTTTCCACCGGGGCGGATTAGCACAGATACGCAGTATTTT
j_gene: TRBJ2-2; d_gene: -; abundance: -; v_gene: TRBV2; CDR3aa: CASSIGAAGELFF; CDR3nt: TGTGCCAGCAGTATTGGAGCGGCAGGGGAGCTGTTTTTT
j_gene: TRBJ1-6; d_gene: -; abundance: -; v_gene: TRBV4-2; CDR3aa: CASSRPNPQGGNSPLHF; CDR3nt: TGTGCCAGCAGCCGACCAAACCCCCAGGGTGGGAATTCACCCCTCCACTTT
j_gene: TRBJ1-2; d_gene: -; abundance: -; v_gene: TRBV12-3/TRBV12-4; CDR3aa: CASSSTAVRGYTF; CDR3nt: TGTGCCAGCAGTTCGACAGCCGTGAGAGGCTACACCTTC
j_gene: TRBJ2-7; d_gene: -; abundance: -; v_gene: TRBV27; CDR3aa: CASSLVGGGWIYEQYF; CDR3nt: TGTGCCAGCAGTTTAGTAGGGGGAGGGTGGATCTACGAGCAGTACTTC
j_gene: TRBJ1-1; d_gene: -; abundance: -; v_gene: TRBV9; CDR3aa: CASSVTVGSNTEAFF; CDR3nt: TGTGCCAGCAGCGTAACTGTCGGGAGCAACACTGAAGCTTTCTTT
j_gene: TRBJ1-4; d_gene: TRBD1; abundance: once; v_gene: TRBV7-2; CDR3aa: CASCRQGAGEKLFF; CDR3nt: TGTGCCAGCTGCAGACAGGGGGCTGGTGAAAAACTGTTTTTT
j_gene: TRBJ1-1; d_gene: -; abundance: -; v_gene: TRBV15; CDR3aa: CATSRDLTRNTEAFF; CDR3nt: TGTGCCACCAGCAGAGATCTTACCAGGAACACTGAAGCTTTCTTT
j_gene: TRBJ1-3; d_gene: -; abundance: -; v_gene: TRBV5-5; CDR3aa: CASSLANRDSGNTIYF; CDR3nt: TGTGCCAGCAGCTTGGCCAACAGGGACTCTGGAAACACCATATATTTT
j_gene: TRBJ1-1; d_gene: -; abundance: -; v_gene: TRBV7-2; CDR3aa: CASSSRPRVSGLYTEAFF; CDR3nt: TGTGCCAGCAGTTCACGTCCCAGGGTTTCCGGCTTGTACACTGAAGCTTTCTTT
j_gene: TRBJ2-1; d_gene: -; abundance: once; v_gene: TRBV24-1; CDR3aa: CATSDPKLVGAYNEQFF; CDR3nt: TGTGCCACCAGTGATCCGAAATTGGTGGGGGCCTACAATGAGCAGTTCTTC
j_gene: TRBJ1-2; d_gene: -; abundance: -; v_gene: TRBV12-3/TRBV12-4; CDR3aa: CASSEFYGYTF; CDR3nt: TGTGCCAGCAGTGAATTCTATGGCTACACCTTC
j_gene: TRBJ2-7; d_gene: -; abundance: -; v_gene: TRBV29-1; CDR3aa: CSVEAQGIYEQYF; CDR3nt: TGCAGCGTTGAAGCCCAGGGAATATACGAGCAGTACTTC
j_gene: TRBJ2-2; d_gene: -; abundance: -; v_gene: TRBV12-3/TRBV12-4; CDR3aa: CASSFDRTGELFF; CDR3nt: TGTGCCAGCAGTTTTGACCGCACCGGGGAGCTGTTTTTT
j_gene: TRBJ2-7; d_gene: TRBD1; abundance: -; v_gene: TRBV18; CDR3aa: CASSHASGQGRIIYEQYF; CDR3nt: TGTGCCAGCTCACACGCATCGGGACAGGGCCGGATTATATACGAGCAGTACTTC
j_gene: TRBJ2-1; d_gene: -; abundance: -; v_gene: TRBV9; CDR3aa: CASAKGSYNEQFF; CDR3nt: TGTGCCAGTGCAAAGGGGTCCTACAATGAGCAGTTCTTC
j_gene: TRBJ1-2; d_gene: TRBD1; abundance: -; v_gene: TRBV4-2; CDR3aa: CASSQGTGYYGYTF; CDR3nt: TGTGCCAGCAGCCAAGGGACAGGCTACTATGGCTACACCTTC
j_gene: TRBJ2-7; d_gene: -; abundance: -; v_gene: TRBV14; CDR3aa: CASSQVHTHYEQYF; CDR3nt: TGTGCCAGCAGCCAAGTTCACACTCACTACGAGCAGTACTTC
j_gene: TRBJ1-5; d_gene: -; abundance: -; v_gene: TRBV28; CDR3aa: CASSFSEDHQPQHF; CDR3nt: TGTGCCAGCAGTTTCTCGGAGGACCATCAGCCCCAGCATTTT
j_gene: TRBJ2-5; d_gene: -; abundance: -; v_gene: TRBV27; CDR3aa: CASSLKGETQYF; CDR3nt: TGTGCCAGCAGTTTAAAGGGGGAGACCCAGTACTTC
j_gene: TRBJ1-2; d_gene: -; abundance: -; v_gene: TRBV5-1; CDR3aa: CASSLVSGSGYGYTF; CDR3nt: TGCGCCAGCAGCTTGGTCAGTGGTTCAGGGTATGGCTACACCTTC
j_gene: TRBJ2-3; d_gene: -; abundance: -; v_gene: TRBV13; CDR3aa: CASSLGSLGPDTQYF; CDR3nt: TGTGCCAGCAGCTTGGGGTCACTAGGTCCAGATACGCAGTATTTT
j_gene: TRBJ2-5; d_gene: -; abundance: -; v_gene: TRBV6-5; CDR3aa: CASTRLSGPKETQYF; CDR3nt: TGTGCCAGCACCCGCCTTTCGGGCCCTAAAGAGACCCAGTACTTC
j_gene: TRBJ2-3; d_gene: -; abundance: -; v_gene: TRBV6-2/TRBV6-3; CDR3aa: CASSYSSLTDTQYF; CDR3nt: TGTGCCAGCAGTTACTCGAGTCTGACAGATACGCAGTATTTT
j_gene: TRBJ1-1; d_gene: -; abundance: -; v_gene: TRBV10-2; CDR3aa: CASSGQPNTEAFF; CDR3nt: TGCGCCAGCAGCGGACAGCCGAACACTGAAGCTTTCTTT
j_gene: TRBJ2-2; d_gene: -; abundance: -; v_gene: TRBV19; CDR3aa: CASRSTGELFF; CDR3nt: TGTGCCAGTAGATCGACCGGGGAGCTGTTTTTT
j_gene: TRBJ1-2; d_gene: -; abundance: once; v_gene: TRBV5-8; CDR3aa: CASSPEMKREGIYGYTF; CDR3nt: TGTGCCAGCAGCCCCGAGATGAAACGGGAGGGGATTTATGGCTACACCTTC
j_gene: TRBJ2-5; d_gene: -; abundance: -; v_gene: TRBV14; CDR3aa: CASSQDPWAPGGSRQETQYF; CDR3nt: TGTGCCAGCAGCCAAGATCCTTGGGCTCCCGGTGGGTCCCGTCAAGAGACCCAGTACTTC
j_gene: TRBJ1-6; d_gene: -; abundance: -; v_gene: TRBV28; CDR3aa: CASTYLNSPLHF; CDR3nt: TGTGCCAGCACTTACCTGAATTCACCCCTCCACTTT
j_gene: TRBJ2-1; d_gene: TRBD2; abundance: -; v_gene: TRBV6-5; CDR3aa: CASSQTSGGANEQFF; CDR3nt: TGTGCCAGCAGCCAGACTAGCGGGGGGGCCAATGAGCAGTTCTTC
j_gene: TRBJ2-3; d_gene: -; abundance: -; v_gene: TRBV7-3; CDR3aa: CASGMRGGGGSDTQYF; CDR3nt: TGTGCCAGCGGCATGCGCGGGGGCGGTGGGTCAGATACGCAGTATTTT
j_gene: TRBJ1-4; d_gene: -; abundance: -; v_gene: TRBV19; CDR3aa: CASSIRARVNEKLFF; CDR3nt: -
j_gene: TRBJ1-6; d_gene: -; abundance: -; v_gene: TRBV30; CDR3aa: CAWSVGGHNSPLHF; CDR3nt: TGTGCCTGGAGTGTAGGGGGTCATAATTCACCCCTCCACTTT
j_gene: TRBJ2-7; d_gene: -; abundance: many; v_gene: TRBV5-1; CDR3aa: CASSFAGATYEQYF; CDR3nt: TGCGCCAGCAGCTTTGCAGGAGCGACCTACGAGCAGTACTTC
j_gene: TRBJ1-1; d_gene: TRBD1; abundance: -; v_gene: TRBV6-2/TRBV6-3; CDR3aa: CASSPPGQGFWNTEAFF; CDR3nt: TGTGCCAGCAGCCCACCGGGACAGGGGTTCTGGAACACTGAAGCTTTCTTT
j_gene: TRBJ1-5; d_gene: -; abundance: once; v_gene: TRBV18; CDR3aa: CASSPTGWNNQPQHF; CDR3nt: TGTGCCAGCTCACCGACAGGCTGGAACAATCAGCCCCAGCATTTT